Listed below are T cell receptor beta chains from one sample, sequenced in a study of regulatory T cells in long-lasting Graves disease. MiXCR, run by TCRdb on the multiplex PCR reads, gives a single entry per CDR3 protein. This sample has 300,000 to 400,000 distinct CDR3 sequences, with over 15% found just once. This sample was shared with a second study, whose subject was T cells in Graves' hyperthyroidism and ophthalmopathy.

Sequenced material: peripheral blood mononuclear cells (PBMCs), taken at new diagnosis, from a patient treated with antithyroid drugs. The source of these receptors is a man aged 40-49 years with Graves disease. Both conserved end residues are part of each CDR3. A D gene is named only where the DNA matches it firmly. Some rows mark clone size as missing; the rest say once, few, many or name a class of expanded clone.

clone_size: many; d_call: NA; j_call: TRBJ2-7; v_call: TRBV12-3/TRBV12-4; cdr3_nt: TGTGCCAGCAGCCGAATAGAGGGGGGCACCCTACGAACCTACGAGCAGTACTTC; cdr3_aa: CASSRIEGGTLRTYEQYF
clone_size: NA; d_call: NA; j_call: TRBJ2-5; v_call: TRBV29-1; cdr3_nt: TGCAGCGTTGAATCGGAGGAGACCCAGTACTTC; cdr3_aa: CSVESEETQYF
clone_size: many; d_call: NA; j_call: TRBJ2-3; v_call: TRBV11-2; cdr3_nt: TGTGCCAGCAGCTTAGGGTGGAGGGGCACAGATACGCAGTATTTT; cdr3_aa: CASSLGWRGTDTQYF
clone_size: NA; d_call: TRBD2; j_call: TRBJ2-1; v_call: TRBV10-1; cdr3_nt: TGCGCCAGCAGTGAATCTAGCGGGGGGGCCAGGAATGAGCAGTTCTTC; cdr3_aa: CASSESSGGARNEQFF
clone_size: NA; d_call: TRBD1; j_call: TRBJ2-2; v_call: TRBV5-5; cdr3_nt: TGTGCCAGCAGCCAGACAGGGGCAAGGACCGGGGAGCTGTTTTTT; cdr3_aa: CASSQTGARTGELFF
clone_size: many; d_call: TRBD1; j_call: TRBJ1-6; v_call: TRBV2; cdr3_nt: TGTGCCAGCAGTGAATCGGCAGGGGGTAATTCACCCCTCCACTTT; cdr3_aa: CASSESAGGNSPLHF
clone_size: NA; d_call: NA; j_call: TRBJ2-7; v_call: TRBV28; cdr3_nt: TGTGCCAGCAGAACGGGACAACCGCCCTACGAGCAGTACTTC; cdr3_aa: CASRTGQPPYEQYF
clone_size: few; d_call: TRBD1; j_call: TRBJ1-6; v_call: TRBV7-9; cdr3_nt: TGTGCCAGCAGCTTACAGGGGGCCGATTCACCCCTCCACTTT; cdr3_aa: CASSLQGADSPLHF
clone_size: many; d_call: NA; j_call: TRBJ2-2; v_call: TRBV5-1; cdr3_nt: TGCGCCAGCAGCTTGGGGGCCAGGACAAACACCGGGGAGCTGTTTTTT; cdr3_aa: CASSLGARTNTGELFF
clone_size: NA; d_call: NA; j_call: TRBJ1-1; v_call: TRBV20-1; cdr3_nt: TGCAGTGCTAACACCAACCACAGGGCCGTCACTGAAGCTTTCTTT; cdr3_aa: CSANTNHRAVTEAFF
clone_size: many; d_call: NA; j_call: TRBJ1-5; v_call: TRBV7-9; cdr3_nt: TGTGCCAGCAGCTCACCTTGGGGAGCTAGGGGCAATCAGCCCCAGCATTTT; cdr3_aa: CASSSPWGARGNQPQHF
clone_size: NA; d_call: TRBD1; j_call: TRBJ1-1; v_call: TRBV12-3/TRBV12-4; cdr3_nt: TGTGCCAGCAGGACAGGGTCGGTCACTGAAGCTTTCTTT; cdr3_aa: CASRTGSVTEAFF
clone_size: many; d_call: NA; j_call: TRBJ1-5; v_call: TRBV27; cdr3_nt: TGTGCCAGCAGTTTATATGGGCTCATGCATAGGGATCAGCCCCAGCATTTT; cdr3_aa: CASSLYGLMHRDQPQHF
clone_size: many; d_call: NA; j_call: TRBJ2-7; v_call: TRBV28; cdr3_nt: TGTGCCAGCAAGGCAGGGACGGCGACCTACGAGCAGTACTTC; cdr3_aa: CASKAGTATYEQYF
clone_size: many; d_call: NA; j_call: TRBJ1-1; v_call: TRBV15; cdr3_nt: TGTGCCACCAGCAGAGAGATCCAGGACGTCAAAGCTTTCTTT; cdr3_aa: CATSREIQDVKAFF
clone_size: many; d_call: TRBD1; j_call: TRBJ1-1; v_call: TRBV20-1; cdr3_nt: TGCAGTGCTAGAGATACAGGGGTGGCACTTACGCCTTTCTTT; cdr3_aa: CSARDTGVALTPFF
clone_size: few; d_call: TRBD1; j_call: TRBJ2-6; v_call: TRBV7-9; cdr3_nt: TGTGCCAGCAGCTTACGTGGACAGGATATTACTGGGGCCAACGTCCTGACTTTC; cdr3_aa: CASSLRGQDITGANVLTF
clone_size: many; d_call: NA; j_call: TRBJ1-5; v_call: TRBV6-2/TRBV6-3; cdr3_nt: TGTGCCAGCAGAATCCGGGTCAATAGCAATCAGCCCCAGCATTTT; cdr3_aa: CASRIRVNSNQPQHF
clone_size: many; d_call: NA; j_call: TRBJ2-3; v_call: TRBV2; cdr3_nt: TGTGCCAGCAGTGAAACGAGGAACACAGATACGCAGTATTTT; cdr3_aa: CASSETRNTDTQYF
clone_size: NA; d_call: TRBD1; j_call: TRBJ1-2; v_call: TRBV12-3/TRBV12-4; cdr3_nt: TGTGCCAGCAGTTTTGCAGGGGGCGACGGCTACACCTTC; cdr3_aa: CASSFAGGDGYTF
clone_size: NA; d_call: NA; j_call: TRBJ2-3; v_call: TRBV6-9; cdr3_nt: TGTGCCAGCAGTTATGCCTTAACAGATACGCAGTATTTT; cdr3_aa: CASSYALTDTQYF
clone_size: many; d_call: NA; j_call: TRBJ2-1; v_call: TRBV20-1; cdr3_nt: TGCAGTGCCTCGTTGCTGAGCTCCTACAATGAGCAGTTCTTC; cdr3_aa: CSASLLSSYNEQFF
clone_size: NA; d_call: NA; j_call: TRBJ1-1; v_call: TRBV6-2/TRBV6-3; cdr3_nt: TGTGCCAGCAGAATAGATTTGTGGAACGGGAACACTGAAGCTTTCTTT; cdr3_aa: CASRIDLWNGNTEAFF